This TCR beta chain emerged from a study of sequential checkpoint blockade in melanoma. Study details: Arm A got nivolumab then ipilimumab; arm B the reverse, 1:1. Maintenance nivolumab came after either treatment sequence.

A few counts support this clone. Other DNA sequences in the same sample also yield this CDR3. Germline CDR1 is LGHNA and CDR2 is YSLEER. V lost 0 bases and J lost 3, with 5 bases in between. CDR3 length: 13 residues. The protocol was immunoSEQ multiplex PCR, while the TCRdb copy is restricted to in-frame clones and leaves out a portion. The repertoire holds some 30,000 clones, with around 88% as singletons. Treatment here: randomized to nivolumab then ipilimumab (arm A) or the reverse (arm B). Patients had received no earlier DNA-damaging chemotherapy. PBMC sorting kept live CD3+CD8+ cells without CD19 or CD56.

The source is a human donor with melanoma. The sample in question was CD8+ T cells sorted from blood (inferred from file names), obtained from a patient given nivolumab and ipilimumab in sequence. The V and J genes are TRBV4-3 and TRBJ2-5, with D perhaps matching TRBD1 (5 bases). The chain's CDR3 is CASSQDREETQYF. The CDR3 nucleotides read TGCGCCAGCAGCCAAGACAGGGAAGAGACCCAGTACTTC.